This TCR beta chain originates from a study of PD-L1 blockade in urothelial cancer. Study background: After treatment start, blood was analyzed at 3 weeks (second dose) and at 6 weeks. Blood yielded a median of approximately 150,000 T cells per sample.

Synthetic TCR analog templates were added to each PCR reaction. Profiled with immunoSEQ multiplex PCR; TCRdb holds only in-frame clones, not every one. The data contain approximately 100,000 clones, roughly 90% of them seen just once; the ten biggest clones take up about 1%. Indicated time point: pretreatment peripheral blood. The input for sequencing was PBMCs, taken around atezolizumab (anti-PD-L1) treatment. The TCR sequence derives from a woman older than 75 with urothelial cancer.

In nucleotides, the CDR3 is TGTGCCAGCAGCTTGGGGGGGACAGGGGTTTACGAGCAGTACTTC. This sequence encodes CASSLGGTGVYEQYF. This chain connects TRBV5-6 to TRBJ2-7; 10 bases line up with TRBD1. J was trimmed by 4 bases and V by 0 bases; bases with no gene match: 4. Germline-derived CDR1 and CDR2 are SGHDT and YYEEEE. The CDR3 is 15 residues long.